This T cell receptor beta chain was identified during a study of cytomegalovirus exposure and HLA in healthy donors. With respect to this clone: Its antigen is unidentified.

Study-wide results and caveats: Later analysis showed TCR association rates varying by HLA locus, highest for DRB1 and lowest for HLA-C.

V gave up 2 bases and J gave up 12 bases, with 20 bases separating them. CDR1 and CDR2 from the germline V gene are LGHNA and YSLEER. CDR3 length: 15 residues. Use of 60 Vbeta and 13 Jbeta primers characterized the PCR. Sequenced by immunoSEQ multiplex PCR; TCRdb stores in-frame clones only, minus some. Among about 120,000 clones, approximately 80% were seen once, and the ten largest hold approximately 2.4%. The origin of this receptor is a female donor in good health and CMV-seronegative. The source material was PBMCs. The rearrangement uses TRBV4-3 and TRBJ2-1; tentatively, D is TRBD1 (5 bases). DNA for the CDR3: TGCGCCAGCAGCCAATCCAGGGAATCCCCGGTGGGGCAGTTCTTC. It yields the protein CASSQSRESPVGQFF.